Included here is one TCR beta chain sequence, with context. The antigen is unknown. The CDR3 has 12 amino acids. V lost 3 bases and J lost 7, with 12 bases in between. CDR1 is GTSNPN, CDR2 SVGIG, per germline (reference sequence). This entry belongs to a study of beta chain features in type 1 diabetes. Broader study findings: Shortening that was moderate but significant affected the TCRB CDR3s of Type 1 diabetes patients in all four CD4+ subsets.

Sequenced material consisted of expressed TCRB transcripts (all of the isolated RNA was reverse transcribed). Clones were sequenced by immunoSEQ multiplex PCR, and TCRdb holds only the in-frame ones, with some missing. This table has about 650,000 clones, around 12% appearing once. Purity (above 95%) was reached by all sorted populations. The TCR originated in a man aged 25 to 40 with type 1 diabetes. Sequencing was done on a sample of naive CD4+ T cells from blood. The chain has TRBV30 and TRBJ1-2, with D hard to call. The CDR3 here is CAWSSLESGYTF. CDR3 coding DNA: TGTGCCTGGAGCAGCCTAGAATCTGGCTACACCTTC.